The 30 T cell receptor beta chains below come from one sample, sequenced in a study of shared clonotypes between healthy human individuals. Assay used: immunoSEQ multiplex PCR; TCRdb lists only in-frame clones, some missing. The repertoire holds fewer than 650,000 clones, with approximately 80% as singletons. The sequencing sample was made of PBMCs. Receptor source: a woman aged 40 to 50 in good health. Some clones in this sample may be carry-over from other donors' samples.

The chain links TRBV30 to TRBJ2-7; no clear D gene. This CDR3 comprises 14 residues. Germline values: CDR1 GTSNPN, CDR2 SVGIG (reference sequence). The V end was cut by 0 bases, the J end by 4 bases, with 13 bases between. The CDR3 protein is CAWSVGLRYYEQYF. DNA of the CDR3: TGTGCCTGGAGTGTTGGGCTTCGTTATTACGAGCAGTACTTC.

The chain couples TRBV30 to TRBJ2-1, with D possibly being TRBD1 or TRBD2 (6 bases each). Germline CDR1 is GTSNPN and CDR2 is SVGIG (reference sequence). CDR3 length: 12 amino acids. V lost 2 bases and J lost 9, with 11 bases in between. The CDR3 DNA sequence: TGTGCCTGGAGTATGAGGGGGGCTGAGCAGTTCTTC. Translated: CAWSMRGAEQFF.

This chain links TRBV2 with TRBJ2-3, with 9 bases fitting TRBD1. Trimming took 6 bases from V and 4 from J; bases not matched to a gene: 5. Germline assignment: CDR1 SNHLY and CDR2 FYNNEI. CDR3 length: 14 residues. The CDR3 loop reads CASRQTGGPDTQYF. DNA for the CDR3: TGTGCCAGCAGGCAGACAGGGGGGCCAGATACGCAGTATTTT.

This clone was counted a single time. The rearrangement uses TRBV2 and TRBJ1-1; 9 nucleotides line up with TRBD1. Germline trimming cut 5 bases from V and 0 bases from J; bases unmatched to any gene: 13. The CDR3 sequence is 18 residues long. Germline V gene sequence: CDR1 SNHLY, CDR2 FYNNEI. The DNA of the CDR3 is TGTGCCAGCAGTAAGACAGGGGGGAGAAAATTGGTGAACACTGAAGCTTTCTTT. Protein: CASSKTGGRKLVNTEAFF.

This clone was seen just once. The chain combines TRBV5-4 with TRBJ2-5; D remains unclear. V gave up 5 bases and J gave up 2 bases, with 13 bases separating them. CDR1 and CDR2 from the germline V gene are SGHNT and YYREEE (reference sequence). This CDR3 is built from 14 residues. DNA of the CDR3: TGTGCCAGCAGATCGCAGGACGGACAAGAGACCCAGTACTTC. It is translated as CASRSQDGQETQYF.

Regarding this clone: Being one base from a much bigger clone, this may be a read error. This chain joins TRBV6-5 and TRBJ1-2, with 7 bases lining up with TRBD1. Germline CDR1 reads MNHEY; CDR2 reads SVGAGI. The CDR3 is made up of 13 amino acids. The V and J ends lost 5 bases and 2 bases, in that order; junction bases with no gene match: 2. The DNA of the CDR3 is TGTGCCAGCAGTCGGGACAGCAACTATGGCTACACCTTC. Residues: CASSRDSNYGYTF.

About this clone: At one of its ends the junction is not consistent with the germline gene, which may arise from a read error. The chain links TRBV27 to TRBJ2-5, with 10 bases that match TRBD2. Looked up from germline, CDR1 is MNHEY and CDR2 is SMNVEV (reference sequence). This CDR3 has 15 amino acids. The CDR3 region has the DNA TGTGCCAACAGTTCAGTGCTAGCGGGGGAAGAGACCCAGTACTTC. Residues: CANSSVLAGEETQYF.

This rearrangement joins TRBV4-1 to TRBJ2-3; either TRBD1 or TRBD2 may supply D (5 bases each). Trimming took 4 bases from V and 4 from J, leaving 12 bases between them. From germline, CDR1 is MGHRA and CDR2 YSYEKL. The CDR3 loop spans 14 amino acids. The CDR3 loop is CASSLGEGSDTQYF. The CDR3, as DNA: TGCGCCAGCAGCCTGGGAGAGGGGTCAGATACGCAGTATTTT.

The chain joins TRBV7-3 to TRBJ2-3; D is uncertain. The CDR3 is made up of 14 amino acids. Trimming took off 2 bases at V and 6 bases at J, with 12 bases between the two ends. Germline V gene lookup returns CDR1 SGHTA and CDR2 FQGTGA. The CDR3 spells CASSLGYAGDTQYF. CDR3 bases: TGTGCCAGCAGCTTAGGCTACGCTGGGGATACGCAGTATTTT.

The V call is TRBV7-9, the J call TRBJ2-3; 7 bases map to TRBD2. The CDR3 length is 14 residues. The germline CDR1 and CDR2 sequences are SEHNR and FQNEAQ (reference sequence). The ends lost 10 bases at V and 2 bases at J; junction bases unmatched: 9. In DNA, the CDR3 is TGTGCCACGGGGCGGCTAGCGGACACAGATACGCAGTATTTT. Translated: CATGRLADTDTQYF.

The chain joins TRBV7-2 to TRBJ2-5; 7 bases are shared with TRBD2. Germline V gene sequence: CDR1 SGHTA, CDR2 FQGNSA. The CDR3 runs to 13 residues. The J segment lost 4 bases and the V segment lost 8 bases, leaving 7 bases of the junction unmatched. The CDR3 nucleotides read TGTGCCAGCTCCCGGCGGGAGAGAGAGACCCAGTACTTC. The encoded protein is CASSRRERETQYF.

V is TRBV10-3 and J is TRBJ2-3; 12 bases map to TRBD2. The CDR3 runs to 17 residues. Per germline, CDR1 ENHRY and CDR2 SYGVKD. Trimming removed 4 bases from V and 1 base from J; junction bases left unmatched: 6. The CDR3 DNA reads TGTGCCATCAGTGCGAAGGGACTAGCGGGCGGCACAGATACGCAGTATTTT. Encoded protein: CAISAKGLAGGTDTQYF.

CDR3 sequence: CASSWTSSLSTDTQYF. The CDR3 nucleotides read TGCGCCAGCAGCTGGACTAGTAGTTTGAGCACAGATACGCAGTATTTT. V is TRBV5-1 and J is TRBJ2-3; 7 bases are shared with TRBD2. After removal of 3 bases from V and 0 bases from J, the junction contained 7 bases not matched to a gene. This CDR3 is built from 16 residues. Germline CDR1 and CDR2: SGHRS and YFSETQ.

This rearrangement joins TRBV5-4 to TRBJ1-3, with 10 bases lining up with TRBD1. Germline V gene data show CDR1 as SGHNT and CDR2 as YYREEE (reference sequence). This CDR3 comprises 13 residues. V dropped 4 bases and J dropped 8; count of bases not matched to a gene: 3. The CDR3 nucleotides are TGTGCCAGCAGCCTGGACAGGGGGGACACCATATATTTT. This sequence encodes CASSLDRGDTIYF.

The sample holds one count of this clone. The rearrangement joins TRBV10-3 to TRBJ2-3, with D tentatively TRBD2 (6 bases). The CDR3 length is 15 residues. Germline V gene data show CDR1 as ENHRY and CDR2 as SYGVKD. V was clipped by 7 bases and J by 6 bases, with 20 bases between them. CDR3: CAIMRDTSSPDTQYF. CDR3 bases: TGTGCCATCATGAGGGATACTAGCTCCCCCGATACGCAGTATTTT.

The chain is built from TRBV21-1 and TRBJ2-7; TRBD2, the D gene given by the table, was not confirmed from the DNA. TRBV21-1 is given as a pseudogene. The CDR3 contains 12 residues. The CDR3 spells CASSSDRGEQYF. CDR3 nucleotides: TGTGCCAGCAGCTCCGACCGGGGGGAGCAGTACTTC.

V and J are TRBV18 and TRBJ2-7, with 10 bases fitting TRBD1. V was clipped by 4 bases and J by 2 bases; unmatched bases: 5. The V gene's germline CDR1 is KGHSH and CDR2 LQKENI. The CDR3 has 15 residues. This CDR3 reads CASSLTGTGAYEQYF. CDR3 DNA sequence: TGTGCCAGCTCACTAACCGGGACAGGGGCCTACGAGCAGTACTTC.

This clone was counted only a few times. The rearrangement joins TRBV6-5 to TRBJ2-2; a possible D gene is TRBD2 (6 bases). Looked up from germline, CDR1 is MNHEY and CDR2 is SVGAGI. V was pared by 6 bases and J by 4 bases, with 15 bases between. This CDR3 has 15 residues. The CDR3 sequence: CASREGSVVTGELFF. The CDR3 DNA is TGTGCCAGCAGGGAGGGGAGTGTGGTCACCGGGGAGCTGTTTTTT.

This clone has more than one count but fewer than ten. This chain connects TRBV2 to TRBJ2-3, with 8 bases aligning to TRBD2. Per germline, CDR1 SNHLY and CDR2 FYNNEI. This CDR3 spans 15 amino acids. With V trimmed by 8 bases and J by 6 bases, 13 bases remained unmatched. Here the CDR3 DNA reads TGTGCCAGCGGGGCCCGGGCAGCGGGAGCCGATACGCAGTATTTT. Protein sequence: CASGARAAGADTQYF.

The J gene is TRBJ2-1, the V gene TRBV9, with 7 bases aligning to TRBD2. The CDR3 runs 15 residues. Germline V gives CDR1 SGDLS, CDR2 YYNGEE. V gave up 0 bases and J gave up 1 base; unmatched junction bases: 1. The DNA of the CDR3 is TGTGCCAGCAGCGTAGGAGCGGGATCCTACAATGAGCAGTTCTTC. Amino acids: CASSVGAGSYNEQFF.

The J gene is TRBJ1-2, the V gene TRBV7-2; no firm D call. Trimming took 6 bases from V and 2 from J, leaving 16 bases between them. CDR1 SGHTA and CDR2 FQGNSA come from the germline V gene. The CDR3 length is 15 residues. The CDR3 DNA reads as TGTGCCAGCAGAGATGGGAGGGCGGCCAACTATGGCTACACCTTC. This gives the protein CASRDGRAANYGYTF.

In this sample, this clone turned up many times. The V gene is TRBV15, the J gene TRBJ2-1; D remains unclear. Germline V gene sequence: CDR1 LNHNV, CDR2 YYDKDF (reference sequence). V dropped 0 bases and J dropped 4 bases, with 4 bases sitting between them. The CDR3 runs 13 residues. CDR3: CATSRDSYNEQFF. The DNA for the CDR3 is TGTGCCACCAGCAGAGATTCGTACAATGAGCAGTTCTTC.

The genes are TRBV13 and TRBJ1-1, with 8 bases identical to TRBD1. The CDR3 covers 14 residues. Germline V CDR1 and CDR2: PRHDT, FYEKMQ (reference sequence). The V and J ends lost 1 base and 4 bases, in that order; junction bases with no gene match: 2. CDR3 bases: TGTGCCAGCAGCTTAGCAGGGGGCATCACTGAAGCTTTCTTT. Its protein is CASSLAGGITEAFF.

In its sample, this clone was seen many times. As DNA, the CDR3 is TGTGCCTGGATGCTGGGAGCGGGTTACAATGAGCAGTTCTTC. Its translation: CAWMLGAGYNEQFF. The chain uses TRBV30 and TRBJ2-1, with D tentatively TRBD2 (6 bases). Trimming took off 4 bases at V and 4 bases at J, with 14 bases between the two ends. Germline V gives CDR1 GTSNPN, CDR2 SVGIG (reference sequence). The CDR3 loop spans 14 amino acids.

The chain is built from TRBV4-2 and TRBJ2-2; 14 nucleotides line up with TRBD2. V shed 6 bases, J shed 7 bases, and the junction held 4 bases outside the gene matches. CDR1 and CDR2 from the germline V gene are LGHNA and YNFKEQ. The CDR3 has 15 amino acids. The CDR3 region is CASRGTSGRIGELFF. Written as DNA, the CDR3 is TGTGCCAGCAGAGGGACTAGCGGGAGAATCGGGGAGCTGTTTTTT.

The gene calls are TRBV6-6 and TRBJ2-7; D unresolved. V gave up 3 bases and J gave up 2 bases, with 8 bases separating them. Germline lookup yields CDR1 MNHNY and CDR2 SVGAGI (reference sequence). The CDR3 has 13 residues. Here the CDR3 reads CASSYDGPYEQYF. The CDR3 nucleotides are TGTGCCAGCAGTTATGACGGTCCCTACGAGCAGTACTTC.

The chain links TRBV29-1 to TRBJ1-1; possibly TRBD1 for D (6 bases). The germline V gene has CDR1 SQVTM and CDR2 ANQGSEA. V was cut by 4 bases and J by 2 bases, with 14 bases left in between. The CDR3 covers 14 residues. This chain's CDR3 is CSVADRADNTEAFF. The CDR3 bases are TGCAGCGTTGCGGACAGAGCCGATAACACTGAAGCTTTCTTT.

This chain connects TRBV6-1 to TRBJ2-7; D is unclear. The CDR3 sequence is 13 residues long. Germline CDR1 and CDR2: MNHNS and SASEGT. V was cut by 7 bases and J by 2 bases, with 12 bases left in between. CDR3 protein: CASKASVTYEQYF. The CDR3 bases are TGTGCCAGCAAGGCTAGTGTCACCTACGAGCAGTACTTC.

Written as DNA, the CDR3 is TGCGCCAGCAGCTTGGGGTGGGCCGACTCTGGAAACACCATATATTTT. This translates into CASSLGWADSGNTIYF. V usage is TRBV5-1 and J usage is TRBJ1-3; D uncertain. V was shortened by 0 bases and J by 0 bases, with 10 bases between the two germline ends. The CDR3 extends over 16 amino acids. The germline gives CDR1 SGHRS, CDR2 YFSETQ. Based on the CDR3 plus reference TRBV5-1 and TRBJ1-3, the full variable domain is KAGVTQTPRYLIKTRGQQVTLSCSPISGHRSVSWYQQTPGQGLQFLFEYFSETQRNKGNFPGRFSGRQFSNSRSEMNVSTLELGDSALYLCASSLGWADSGNTIYFGEGSWLTVV.

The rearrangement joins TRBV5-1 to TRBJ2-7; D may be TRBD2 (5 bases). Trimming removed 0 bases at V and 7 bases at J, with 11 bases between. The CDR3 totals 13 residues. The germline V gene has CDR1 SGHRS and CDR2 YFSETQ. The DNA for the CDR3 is TGCGCCAGCAGCTTGGGGGAGCTGGGGGAGCAGTACTTC. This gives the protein CASSLGELGEQYF.